This entry describes one TCR beta chain. These data belong to a study of blood T cell repertoires in COVID-19. Across the study: T cells, B-cell-depleted T cells, or PBMCs provided the cDNA or gDNA that served as material.

Authors' methods: It was from reference gene primer amplification that nucleated cell counts were estimated. Measured with immunoSEQ multiplex PCR; TCRdb has only the in-frame clones, and not every one. V, J and clone size are taken as reported in that table, and D and trimming were inferred from the DNA itself. The table shows roughly 200,000 clones, with around nine tenths occurring only once. CDR3 length: 14 amino acids. V was shortened by 4 bases and J by 6 bases, with 15 bases between the two germline ends. The germline gives CDR1 MNHEY, CDR2 SVGAGI. The sequence was obtained from a man between 60 and 75 years old who had recovered from COVID-19. J is TRBJ1-2 and V is TRBV6-5, with D perhaps matching TRBD1 (5 bases). Specimen: peripheral blood. The CDR3 DNA reads TGTGCCAGCAGTTTCACGCTTTGGGGGGATGGCTACACCTTC. Its protein product is CASSFTLWGDGYTF.